This T cell receptor (beta chain) was recovered during a study of T cell responses to AZD1222 COVID-19 vaccine. The assay was immunoSEQ multiplex PCR, and TCRdb's table has in-frame clones only and misses some. The sample lists around 150,000 clones, 94% occurring once. General study results and limits: Spike-specific TCR breadth and depth both grew after two AZD1222 doses. Just a handful of AZD1222 recipients were seropositive at baseline. The donor cohort was predominantly white British with a female majority, and clonal diversity may have been underestimated.

Of note for this clone: As yet, its antigen is unknown.

This CDR3 region has 15 residues. V dropped 0 bases and J dropped 8; count of bases not matched to a gene: 6. The germline V gene has CDR1 LGHNA and CDR2 YSLEER. The sample was peripheral blood, taken 28 days after the second AZD1222 dose. The chain has TRBV4-3 and TRBJ1-4, with 7 bases aligning to TRBD1. This clonotype originated in an adult who received the AZD1222 COVID-19 vaccine. The CDR3 DNA follows: TGCGCCAGCAGCCAAGAGACAGGGAAACAGGAAAAACTGTTTTTT. Translated: CASSQETGKQEKLFF.